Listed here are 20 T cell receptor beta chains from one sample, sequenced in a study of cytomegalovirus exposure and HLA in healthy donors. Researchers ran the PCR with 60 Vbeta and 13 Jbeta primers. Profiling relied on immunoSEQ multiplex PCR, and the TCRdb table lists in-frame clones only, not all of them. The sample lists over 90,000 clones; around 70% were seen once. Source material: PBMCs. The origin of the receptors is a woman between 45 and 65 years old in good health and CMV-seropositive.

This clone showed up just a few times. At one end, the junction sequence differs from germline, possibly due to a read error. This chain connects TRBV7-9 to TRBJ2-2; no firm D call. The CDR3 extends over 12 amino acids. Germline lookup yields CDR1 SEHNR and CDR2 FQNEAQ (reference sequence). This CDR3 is CSSSFPTGELFF. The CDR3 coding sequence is TGTTCCAGCAGCTTTCCTACCGGGGAGCTGTTTTTT.

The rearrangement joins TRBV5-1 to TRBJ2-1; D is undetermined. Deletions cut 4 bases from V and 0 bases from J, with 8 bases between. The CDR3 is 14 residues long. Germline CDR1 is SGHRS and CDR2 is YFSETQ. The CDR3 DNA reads TGCGCCAGCAGCGCTCTTAGCTCCTACAATGAGCAGTTCTTC. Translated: CASSALSSYNEQFF.

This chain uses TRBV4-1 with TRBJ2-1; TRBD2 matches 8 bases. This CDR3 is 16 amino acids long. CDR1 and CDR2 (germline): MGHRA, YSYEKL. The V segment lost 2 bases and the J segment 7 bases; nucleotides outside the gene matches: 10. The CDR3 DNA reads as TGCGCCAGCAGCCAACCAAAGAGCGGGAGAATGAATGAGCAGTTCTTC. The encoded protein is CASSQPKSGRMNEQFF.

CDR3 in amino acids: CASSQRLAGGSRSYNEQFF. As DNA, the CDR3 is TGTGCCAGCAGCCAAAGACTAGCGGGAGGGTCACGGTCCTACAATGAGCAGTTCTTC. The J gene is TRBJ2-1, the V gene TRBV13; 14 bases map to TRBD2. The CDR3 is 19 amino acids. Trimming took 5 bases from V and 1 from J; bases not matched to a gene: 10. Germline V lookup: CDR1 PRHDT, CDR2 FYEKMQ (reference sequence).

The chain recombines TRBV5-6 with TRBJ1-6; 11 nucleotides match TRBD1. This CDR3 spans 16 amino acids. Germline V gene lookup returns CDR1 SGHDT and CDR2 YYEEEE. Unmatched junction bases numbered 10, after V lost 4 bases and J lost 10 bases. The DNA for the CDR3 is TGTGCCAGCAGCCAACGGACAGGGGGCATAGGGTCACCCCTCCACTTT. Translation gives CASSQRTGGIGSPLHF.

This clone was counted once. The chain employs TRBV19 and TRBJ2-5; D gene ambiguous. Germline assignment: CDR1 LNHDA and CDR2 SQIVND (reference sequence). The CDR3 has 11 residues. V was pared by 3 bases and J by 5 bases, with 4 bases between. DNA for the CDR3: TGTGCCAGTAGTATTGAGGAGACCCAGTACTTC. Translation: CASSIEETQYF.

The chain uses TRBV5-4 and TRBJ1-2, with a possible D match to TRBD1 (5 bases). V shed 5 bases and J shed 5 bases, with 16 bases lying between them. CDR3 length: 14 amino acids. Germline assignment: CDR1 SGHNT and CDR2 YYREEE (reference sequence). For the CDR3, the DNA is TGTGCCAGCAGTCCCGGACGCAGGGAATATGGCTACACCTTC. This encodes CASSPGRREYGYTF.

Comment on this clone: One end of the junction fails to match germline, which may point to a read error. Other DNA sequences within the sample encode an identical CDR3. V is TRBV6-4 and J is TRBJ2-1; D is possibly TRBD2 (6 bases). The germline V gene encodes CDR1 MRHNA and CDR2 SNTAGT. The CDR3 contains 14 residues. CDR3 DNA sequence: TGTGCCAGTAGTGACTCCTGGACTACTAATGAGCAGTTCTTC. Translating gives CASSDSWTTNEQFF.

The CDR3: CASSQEVGQGGGGYTF. As DNA, the CDR3 is TGTGCCAGCAGCCAGGAGGTGGGACAGGGAGGCGGTGGCTACACCTTC. The chain employs TRBV5-4 and TRBJ1-2; 9 bases are shared with TRBD1. This CDR3 is 16 amino acids long. V dropped 4 bases and J dropped 7; count of bases not matched to a gene: 14. CDR1 is SGHNT, CDR2 YYREEE, per germline (reference sequence).

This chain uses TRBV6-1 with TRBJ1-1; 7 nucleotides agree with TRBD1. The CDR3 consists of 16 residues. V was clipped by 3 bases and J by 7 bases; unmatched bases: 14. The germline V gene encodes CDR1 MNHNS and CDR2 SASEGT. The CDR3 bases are TGTGCCAGCAGTGAGGCCCCACGGGGGACAGCCGTTGAAGCTTTCTTT. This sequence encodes CASSEAPRGTAVEAFF.

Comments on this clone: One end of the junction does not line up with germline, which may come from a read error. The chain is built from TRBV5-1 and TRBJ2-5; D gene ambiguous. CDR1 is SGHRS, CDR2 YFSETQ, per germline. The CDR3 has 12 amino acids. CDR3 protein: CASSVMMEIQYF. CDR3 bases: TGCGCCAGCTCAGTAATGATGGAGATCCAGTACTTC.

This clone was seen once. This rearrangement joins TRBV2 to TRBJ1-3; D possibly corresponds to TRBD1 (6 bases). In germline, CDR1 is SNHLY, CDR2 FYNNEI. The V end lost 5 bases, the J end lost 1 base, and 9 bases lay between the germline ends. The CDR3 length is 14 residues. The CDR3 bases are TGTGCCAGCAGTACGGACAGATCTGGAAACACCATATATTTT. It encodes CASSTDRSGNTIYF.

CDR3 nucleotides: TGCGCCAGCAGCTCAAGGACAGGGCCAGGTACCACAGATACGCAGTATTTT. It translates to CASSSRTGPGTTDTQYF. The rearrangement uses TRBV5-1 and TRBJ2-3; 8 bases agree with TRBD1. This CDR3 is 17 amino acids long. Germline assignment: CDR1 SGHRS and CDR2 YFSETQ. J was trimmed by 2 bases and V by 3 bases; bases with no gene match: 11.

This CDR3 is CASRSTGRYNSPLHF. The CDR3 region has the DNA TGTGCCAGCAGATCGACAGGGCGCTATAATTCACCCCTCCACTTT. This chain joins TRBV6-5 and TRBJ1-6; 7 bases agree with TRBD1. The CDR3 has 15 amino acids. Germline-derived CDR1 and CDR2 are MNHEY and SVGAGI. V lost 6 bases to trimming and J lost 3 bases; unmatched junction nucleotides: 5.

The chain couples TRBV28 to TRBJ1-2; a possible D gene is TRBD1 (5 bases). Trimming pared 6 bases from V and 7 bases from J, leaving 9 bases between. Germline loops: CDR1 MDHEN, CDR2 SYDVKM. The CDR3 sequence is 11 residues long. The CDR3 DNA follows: TGTGCCAGCAGCCCGGGGGGTGGCTACACCTTC. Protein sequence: CASSPGGGYTF.

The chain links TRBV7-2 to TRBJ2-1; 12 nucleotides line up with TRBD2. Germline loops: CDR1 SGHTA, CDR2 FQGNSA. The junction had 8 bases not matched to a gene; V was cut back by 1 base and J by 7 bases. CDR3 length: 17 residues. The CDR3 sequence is CASSLEGTSGRPNEQFF. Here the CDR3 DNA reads TGTGCCAGCAGCTTAGAGGGCACTAGCGGGAGGCCGAATGAGCAGTTCTTC.

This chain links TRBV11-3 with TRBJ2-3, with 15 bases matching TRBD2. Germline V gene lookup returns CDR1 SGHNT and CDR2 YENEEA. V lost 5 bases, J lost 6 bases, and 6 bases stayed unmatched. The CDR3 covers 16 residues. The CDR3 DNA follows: TGTGCCAGCAGCCTCGGGACTAGCGGGAGGCTGGATACGCAGTATTTT. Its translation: CASSLGTSGRLDTQYF.

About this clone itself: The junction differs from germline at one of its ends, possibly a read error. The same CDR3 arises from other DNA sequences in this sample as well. The CDR3 DNA follows: TGCGCCAGCAGCCGTCCCTTGGCGGGAGTGTTGACAGATACGCAGTATTTT. Translation: CASSRPLAGVLTDTQYF. The chain carries TRBV7-9 and TRBJ2-3, with 7 bases matching TRBD2. The germline gives CDR1 SEHNR, CDR2 FQNEAQ (reference sequence). This CDR3 region has 17 residues.

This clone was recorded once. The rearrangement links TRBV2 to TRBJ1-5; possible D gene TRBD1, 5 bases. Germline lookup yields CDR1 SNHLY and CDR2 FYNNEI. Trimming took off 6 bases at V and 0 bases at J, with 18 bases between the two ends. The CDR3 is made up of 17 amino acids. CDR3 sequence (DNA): TGTGCCAGCAGCAACGAAGGGGCGGCTTATAGCAATCAGCCCCAGCATTTT. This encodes CASSNEGAAYSNQPQHF.

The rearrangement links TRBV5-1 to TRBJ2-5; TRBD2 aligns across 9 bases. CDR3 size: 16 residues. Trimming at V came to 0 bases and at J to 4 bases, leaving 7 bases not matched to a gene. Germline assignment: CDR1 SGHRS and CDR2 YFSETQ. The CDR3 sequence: CASSLVGGRARETQYF. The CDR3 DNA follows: TGCGCCAGCAGCTTGGTAGGCGGGAGGGCCCGAGAGACCCAGTACTTC.